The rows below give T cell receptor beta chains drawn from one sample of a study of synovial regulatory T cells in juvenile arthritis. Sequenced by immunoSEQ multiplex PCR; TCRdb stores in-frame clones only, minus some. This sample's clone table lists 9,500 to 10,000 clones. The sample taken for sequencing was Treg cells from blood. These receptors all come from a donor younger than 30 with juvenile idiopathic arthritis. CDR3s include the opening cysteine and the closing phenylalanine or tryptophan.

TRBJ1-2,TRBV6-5,CASRPQGGIYGYTF
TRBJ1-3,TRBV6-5,CASSYGGGGNTIYF
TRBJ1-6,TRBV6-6,CASSPGQANSPLHF
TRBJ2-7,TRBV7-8,CASSLMSGIPYEQYF
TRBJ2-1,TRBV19,CASSIGGNEQFF
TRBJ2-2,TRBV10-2,CASSVIGTPNTGELFF
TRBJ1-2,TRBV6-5,CASSYAVGNNYGYTF
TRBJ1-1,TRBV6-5,CASSPSGGRDTEAFF
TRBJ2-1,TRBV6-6,CASSPGPYNEQFF
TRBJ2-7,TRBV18,CAGRAFDEQYF
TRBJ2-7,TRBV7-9,CASSSETLSRYEQYF
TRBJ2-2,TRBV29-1,CSVTGRSTGELFF
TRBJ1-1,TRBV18,CASSPDRGRWTEAFF
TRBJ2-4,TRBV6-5,CASGPRTLAKNIQYF
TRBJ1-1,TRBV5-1,CASSLERLNTEAFF
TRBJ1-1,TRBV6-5,CASSYLGGAPEAFF
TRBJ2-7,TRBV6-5,CASSKYDAGGREQYF
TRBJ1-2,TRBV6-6,CASVRTPDGATYGYTF
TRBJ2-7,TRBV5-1,CASSLATGPYEQYF
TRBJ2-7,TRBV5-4,CASSLRLPGYEQYF
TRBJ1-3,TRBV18,CASSRPPSTYGNTIYF
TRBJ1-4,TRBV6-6,CASGDSVTNEKLFF
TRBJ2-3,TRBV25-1,CASRPLGVADTQYF
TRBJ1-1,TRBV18,CASSVRDRADEAFF